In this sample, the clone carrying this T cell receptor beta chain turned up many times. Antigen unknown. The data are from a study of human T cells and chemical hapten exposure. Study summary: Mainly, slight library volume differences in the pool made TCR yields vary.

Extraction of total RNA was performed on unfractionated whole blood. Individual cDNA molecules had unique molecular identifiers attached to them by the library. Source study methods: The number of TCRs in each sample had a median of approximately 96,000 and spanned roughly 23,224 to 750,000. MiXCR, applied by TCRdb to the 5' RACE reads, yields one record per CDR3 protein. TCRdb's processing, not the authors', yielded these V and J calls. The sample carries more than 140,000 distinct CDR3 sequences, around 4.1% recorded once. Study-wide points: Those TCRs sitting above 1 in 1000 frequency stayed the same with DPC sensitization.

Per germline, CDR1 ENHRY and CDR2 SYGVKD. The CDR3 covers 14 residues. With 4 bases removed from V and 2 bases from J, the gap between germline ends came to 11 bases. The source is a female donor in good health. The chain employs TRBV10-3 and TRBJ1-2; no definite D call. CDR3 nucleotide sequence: TGTGCCATCAGTGCCGGCAGAACGAACTATGGCTACACCTTC. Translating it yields CAISAGRTNYGYTF.